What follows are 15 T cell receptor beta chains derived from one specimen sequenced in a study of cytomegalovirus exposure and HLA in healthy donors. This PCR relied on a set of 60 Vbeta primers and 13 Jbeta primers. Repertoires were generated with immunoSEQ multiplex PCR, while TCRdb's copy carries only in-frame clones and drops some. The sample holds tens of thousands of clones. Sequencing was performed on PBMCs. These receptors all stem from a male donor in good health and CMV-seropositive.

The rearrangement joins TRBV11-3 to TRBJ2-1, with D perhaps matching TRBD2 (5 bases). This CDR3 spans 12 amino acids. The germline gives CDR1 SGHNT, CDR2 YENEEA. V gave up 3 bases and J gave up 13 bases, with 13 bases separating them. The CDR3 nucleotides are TGTGCCAGCAGCTTCGCGGGTAGGGTACAGTTCTTC. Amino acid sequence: CASSFAGRVQFF.

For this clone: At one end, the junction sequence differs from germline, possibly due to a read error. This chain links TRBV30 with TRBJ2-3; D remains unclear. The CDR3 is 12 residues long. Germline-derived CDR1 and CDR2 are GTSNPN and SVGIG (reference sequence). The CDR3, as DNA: TGTGCCTGGAGTCCAAACACAGATAAGCAGTATTTT. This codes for CAWSPNTDKQYF. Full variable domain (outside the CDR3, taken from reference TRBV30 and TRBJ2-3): SQTIHQWPATLVQPVGSPLSLECTVEGTSNPNLYWYRQAAGRGLQLLFYSVGIGQISSEVPQNLSASRPQDRQFILSSKKLLLSDSGFYLCAWSPNTDKQYFGPGTRLTVL.

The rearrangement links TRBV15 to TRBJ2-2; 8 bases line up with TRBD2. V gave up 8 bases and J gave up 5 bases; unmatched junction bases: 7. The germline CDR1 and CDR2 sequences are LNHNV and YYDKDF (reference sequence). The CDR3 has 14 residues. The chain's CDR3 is CATASGGGTGELFF. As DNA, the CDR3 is TGTGCCACCGCCAGCGGGGGTGGTACCGGGGAGCTGTTTTTT.

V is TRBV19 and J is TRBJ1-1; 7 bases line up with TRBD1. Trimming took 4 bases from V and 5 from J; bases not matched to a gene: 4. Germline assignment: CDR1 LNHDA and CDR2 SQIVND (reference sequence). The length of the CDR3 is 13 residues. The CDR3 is CASSTSTGTEAFF. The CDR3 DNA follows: TGTGCCAGTAGTACCTCGACAGGGACTGAAGCTTTCTTT.

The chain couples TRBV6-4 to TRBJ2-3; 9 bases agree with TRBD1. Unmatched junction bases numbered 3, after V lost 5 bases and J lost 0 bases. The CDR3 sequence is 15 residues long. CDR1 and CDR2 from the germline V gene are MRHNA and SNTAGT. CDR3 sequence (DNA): TGTGCCAGCAGTTTTACAGGGGGCAGCACAGATACGCAGTATTTT. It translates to CASSFTGGSTDTQYF.

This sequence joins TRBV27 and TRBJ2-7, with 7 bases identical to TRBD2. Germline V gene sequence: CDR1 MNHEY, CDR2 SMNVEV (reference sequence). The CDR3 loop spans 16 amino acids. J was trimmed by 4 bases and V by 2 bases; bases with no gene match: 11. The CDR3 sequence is CASSLGPVGGGYEQYF. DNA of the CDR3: TGTGCCAGCAGTTTAGGGCCGGTGGGCGGGGGTTACGAGCAGTACTTC.

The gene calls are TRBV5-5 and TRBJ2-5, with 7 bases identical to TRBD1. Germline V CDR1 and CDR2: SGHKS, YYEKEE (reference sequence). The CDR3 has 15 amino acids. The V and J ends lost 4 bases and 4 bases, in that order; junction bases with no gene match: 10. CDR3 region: CASSALTGVTETQYF. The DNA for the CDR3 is TGTGCCAGCAGCGCACTAACAGGGGTCACAGAGACCCAGTACTTC.

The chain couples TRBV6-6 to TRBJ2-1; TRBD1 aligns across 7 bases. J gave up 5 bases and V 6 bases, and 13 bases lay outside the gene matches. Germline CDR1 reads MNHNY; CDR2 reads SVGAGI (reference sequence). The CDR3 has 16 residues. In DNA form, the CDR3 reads TGTGCCAGCAGCATTGCCCCCGGGACAGATGACAATGAGCAGTTCTTC. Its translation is CASSIAPGTDDNEQFF.

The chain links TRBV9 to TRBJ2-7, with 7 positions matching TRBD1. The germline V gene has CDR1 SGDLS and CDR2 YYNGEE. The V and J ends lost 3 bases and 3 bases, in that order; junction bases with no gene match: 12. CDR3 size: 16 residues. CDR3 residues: CASSANIAGGDYEQYF. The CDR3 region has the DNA TGTGCCAGCAGCGCAAATATAGCAGGGGGAGACTACGAGCAGTACTTC.

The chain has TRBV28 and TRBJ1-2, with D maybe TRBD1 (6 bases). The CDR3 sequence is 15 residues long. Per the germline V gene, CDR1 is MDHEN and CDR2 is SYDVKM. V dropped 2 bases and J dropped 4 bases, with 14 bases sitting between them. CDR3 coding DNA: TGTGCCAGCAGTTTAGGGCAGGGGCGTCCCTATGGCTACACCTTC. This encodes CASSLGQGRPYGYTF.

The CDR3 nucleotides read TGTGCCAGCTCACCAACGACAGGGGGTGCCTCGGGCATTCAGTACTTC. As protein: CASSPTTGGASGIQYF. The chain has TRBV18 and TRBJ2-4; 9 positions agree with TRBD1. The germline gives CDR1 KGHSH, CDR2 LQKENI. The CDR3 covers 16 residues. V shed 2 bases, J shed 9 bases, and the junction held 11 bases outside the gene matches.

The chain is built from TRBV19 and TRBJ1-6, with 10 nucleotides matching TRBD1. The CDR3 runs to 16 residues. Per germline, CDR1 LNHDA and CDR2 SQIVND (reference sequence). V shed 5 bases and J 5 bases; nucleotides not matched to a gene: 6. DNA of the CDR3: TGTGCCAGTAGTCTACTCGGACAGGGGGATAATTCACCCCTCCACTTT. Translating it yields CASSLLGQGDNSPLHF.

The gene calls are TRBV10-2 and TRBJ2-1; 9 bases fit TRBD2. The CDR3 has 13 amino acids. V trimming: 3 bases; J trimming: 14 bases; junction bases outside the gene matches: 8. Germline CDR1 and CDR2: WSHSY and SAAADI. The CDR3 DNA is TGCGCCAGCAGTGATGCTAGCGGGACTAGCAAGTTCTTC. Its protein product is CASSDASGTSKFF.

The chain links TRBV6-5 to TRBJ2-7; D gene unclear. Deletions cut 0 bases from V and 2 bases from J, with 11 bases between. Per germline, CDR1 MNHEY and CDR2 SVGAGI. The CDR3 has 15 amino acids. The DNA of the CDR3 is TGTGCCAGCAGTTACTCCAACAGCCCACCCTACGAGCAGTACTTC. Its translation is CASSYSNSPPYEQYF.

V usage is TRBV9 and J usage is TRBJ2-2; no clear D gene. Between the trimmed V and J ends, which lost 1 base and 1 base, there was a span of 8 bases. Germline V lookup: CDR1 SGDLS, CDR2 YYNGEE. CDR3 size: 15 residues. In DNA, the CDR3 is TGTGCCAGCAGCGTATATTCTGTGAACACCGGGGAGCTGTTTTTT. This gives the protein CASSVYSVNTGELFF.